A selection of T cell receptor beta chains follows, all from one sample in a study of blood T cell repertoires in COVID-19. TCRdb's table, derived via immunoSEQ multiplex PCR, lists solely in-frame clones and lacks some. The repertoire holds about 64,000 clones, around 84% seen once, with 3.2% in the top ten. What was sequenced was peripheral blood. These receptors all come from a man in his fifties or sixties with active COVID-19. CDR3s include the opening cysteine and the closing phenylalanine or tryptophan. The order of the fields is clone size, J gene, V gene, D gene, CDR3 protein. The D gene is left open where the match is weak. Clone size, where shown, is once, few, many, or a class for clones that have expanded.

>-|TRBJ2-5|TRBV9|-
CASSAPGGGETQYF
>-|TRBJ2-7|TRBV28|-
CASSTDGRSYEQYF
>-|TRBJ2-3|TRBV6-5|-
CASSRQTATMDTQYF
>-|TRBJ1-5|TRBV19|TRBD1
CASSLTDRGNQPQHF
>-|TRBJ1-1|TRBV5-4|-
CASSLPGNTEAFF
>-|TRBJ1-4|TRBV7-9|-
CASSLPATNEKLFF
>few|TRBJ1-5|TRBV7-2|-
CASSLVGGRGKNVLPQHF
>-|TRBJ2-7|TRBV18|TRBD2
CASSPDKVAGEQYF
>-|TRBJ1-5|TRBV5-5|-
CASSPNGRGQPQHF
>-|TRBJ1-6|TRBV7-8|TRBD1
CASSLNGQGGSPLHF
>-|TRBJ2-7|TRBV29-1|-
CSVVPDSSFFEQYF
>-|TRBJ2-2|TRBV5-4|-
CASSLARISGTGELFF
>-|TRBJ1-1|TRBV5-1|-
CASSLDPGNTEAFF
>-|TRBJ2-7|TRBV5-1|TRBD1
CASSSGQGFYEQYF
>-|TRBJ1-1|TRBV6-5|-
CASSYSGATEAFF
>few|TRBJ1-4|TRBV10-3|-
CAISEFDGVNEKLFF
>-|TRBJ1-1|TRBV18|-
CASSPKTENTEAFF
>once|TRBJ1-1|TRBV9|TRBD1
CASDRDGAEAFF
>-|TRBJ2-7|TRBV7-2|-
CASSASSSYEQYF
>-|TRBJ2-7|TRBV6-2/TRBV6-3|TRBD1
CASSDGQAGYEQYF
>-|TRBJ2-1|TRBV2|TRBD2
CASRPGLAGGNEQFF
>once|TRBJ2-7|TRBV27|TRBD2
CATKSGGATIHEQYF
>-|TRBJ2-5|TRBV9|TRBD2
CASSVDSRRAGVETQYF
>-|TRBJ1-1|TRBV6-1|-
CASSEGSSLWSTEAFF
>-|TRBJ2-1|TRBV24-1|-
CATSVTGSSYNEQFF
>few|TRBJ2-2|TRBV6-5|-
CASSAGQTNTGELFF
>-|TRBJ1-2|TRBV30|TRBD1
CAWKTPGDRPEYGYTF
>-|TRBJ2-1|TRBV4-3|TRBD1
CASSQVSDRANEQFF
>few|TRBJ2-2|TRBV7-8|TRBD2
CASSKTPAGFNTGELFF
>-|TRBJ2-1|TRBV6-5|-
CASSQKGQGNNEQFF
>-|TRBJ2-2|TRBV15|TRBD2
CATSPPPTSGNTGELFF
>-|TRBJ2-3|TRBV10-3|TRBD2
CAISESSSGLATQYF
>-|TRBJ1-3|TRBV3-1/TRBV3-2|-
CASSQGPGSGNTIYF
>-|TRBJ1-5|TRBV18|TRBD1
CASSPLQGRGSNQPQHF